This TCR beta chain stems from a study of CD8 T cells in acute hepatitis C reinfection (dated by TCRdb to 2020 to 2023). About the investigation overall: This study examined the TCRbeta repertoire of CD8+ T cells that recognize the HCV NS3-1073 epitope, both during acute infection and after viral clearance. A few spontaneous resolvers contributed paired acute and follow-up samples.

The time point label, read with the paper, signifies: naive CD8 control sorted from an acute-time-point sample. Enrolled in the Montreal Hepatitis C Cohort (HEPCO) in Canada, the donors were people who inject drugs, and these donors were followed every 3 months. Acute primary HCV infection was defined as a positive HCV RNA or antibody test after a negative test within the previous 24 weeks. CD3, CD8 and CD45RO antibodies were used for surface staining, and dead cells were excluded with an aqua fixable dye. Among the cohort members were roughly eight spontaneous resolvers, with spontaneous resolution defined as HCV RNA clearance within 24 weeks. Negative selection by means of the MACS CD8+ T cell Isolation Kit yielded CD8+ T cells from peripheral blood mononuclear cells recovered from cryopreservation by thawing. A BD FACSAria II cell sorter was used for cell sorting. Concerning this clone: There is no known antigen for this receptor. Nothing much larger sits one base from this clone, and base qualities are not available.

The paper's findings and limits, for the study overall: Preferential use of the TRBV04 and TRBV06 gene families was observed in all groups, and this preferential usage was not explained by overrepresentation in the naive pool. Only the TCRbeta chain was sequenced in bulk, so alphabeta pairing of public clonotypes could not be determined. Few CDR3 sequences were shared with other epitopes, and differences in sequencing approaches may have limited exact matching. Chronically infected subjects had no follow-up repertoires because NS3-1073 specific cells were too rare to sort. Roughly twelve public clonotypes were found regardless of outcome, and V04-02/J02-02 was used by one public clonotype. The NS3-1073 specific repertoires were highly diverse, and diversity did not differ significantly among acute resolver, follow-up resolver and acute chronic samples.

Genomic DNA was extracted from the FACS-sorted cells, and the TCRbeta chains were sequenced by the commercial immunoSEQ service. Per the original workflow: ImmunoSEQ Analyzer software v3.0 and R v3.5.1 were the tools used to analyze the repertoire data. Sequences containing stop codons or out-of-frame rearrangements were removed, so only productive rearrangements were analyzed. Simpson diversity, Shannon entropy, CDR3 length and nucleotide addition metrics were supplied by the sequencing provider. Clonotypes were grouped by frequency into dominant, sub-dominant, low or lowest abundance categories, and clonotypes below 0.1% were left out of most analyses. A CDR3 amino acid clonotype was designated public if detected in at least two subjects at a cumulative frequency of at least 0.5%. TCRdb took over this immuneACCESS table, retaining in-frame rearrangements with V and J assigned. Such tables are incomplete; in checked studies, under half of the missing clones stem from an unresolved V gene, and the remainder is unexplained. The D gene and trimming were derived from the DNA, and the V and J assignments and clone size from that table. A total of tens of thousands of clones appear in this sample, roughly 85% of them only once. The ten largest clones capture 11% of the sample.

V trim: 1 base; J trim: 3 bases; unmatched bases: 12. CDR1 SGHKS and CDR2 YYEKEE are derived from the germline V gene (reference sequence). The CDR3 spans 18 residues, from the cysteine through the phenylalanine. Only the CDR3 part of the read is kept: 54 bases, read in frame from the first base. This receptor was identified in a young woman who spontaneously cleared hepatitis C infection. The chain uses TRBV5-5 and TRBJ2-7; 11 central nucleotides agree with TRBD2. Sequencing input: naive CD8+ T cells from PBMCs. The intended sense of this specimen's cell subset or site label: sorted total naive CD45RO-negative CD8+ T cells. The CDR3 amino acid sequence is: CASSLKYTLLAGGYEQYF. The sequenced DNA: TGTGCCAGCAGCTTGAAGTACACTCTCCTAGCGGGAGGCTACGAGCAGTACTTC.